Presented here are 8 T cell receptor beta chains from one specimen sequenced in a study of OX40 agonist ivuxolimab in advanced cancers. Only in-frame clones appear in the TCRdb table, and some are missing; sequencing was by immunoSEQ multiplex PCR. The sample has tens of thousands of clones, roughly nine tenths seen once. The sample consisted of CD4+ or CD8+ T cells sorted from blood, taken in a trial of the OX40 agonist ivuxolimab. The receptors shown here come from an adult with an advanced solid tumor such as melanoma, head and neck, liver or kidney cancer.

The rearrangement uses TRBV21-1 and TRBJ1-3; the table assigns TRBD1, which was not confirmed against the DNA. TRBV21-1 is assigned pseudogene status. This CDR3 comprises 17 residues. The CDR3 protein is CASNTGGDESTGNTIYF. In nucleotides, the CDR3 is TGTGCCAGCAACACAGGGGGCGATGAGTCGACTGGAAACACCATATATTTT.

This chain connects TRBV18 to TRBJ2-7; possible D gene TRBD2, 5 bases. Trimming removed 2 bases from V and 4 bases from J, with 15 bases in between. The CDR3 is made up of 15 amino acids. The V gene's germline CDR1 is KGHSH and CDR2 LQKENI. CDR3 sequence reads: CASSPTRSGEYEQYV. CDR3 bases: TGTGCCAGCTCACCAACGCGGTCCGGGGAGTACGAGCAGTACGTC.

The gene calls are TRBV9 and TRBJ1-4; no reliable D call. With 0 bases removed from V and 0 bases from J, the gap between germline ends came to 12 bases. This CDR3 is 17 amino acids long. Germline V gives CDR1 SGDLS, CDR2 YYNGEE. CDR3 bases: TGTGCCAGCAGCGTAGGTGGAGGACCCGCAACTAATGAAAAACTGTTTTTT. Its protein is CASSVGGGPATNEKLFF.

The CDR3 loop reads CASRRDPISNQPQHF. CDR3 in DNA: TGTGCCAGTAGAAGGGACCCCATTAGCAATCAGCCCCAGCATTTT. The V and J genes are TRBV19 and TRBJ1-5; maybe TRBD1 (5 bases). Germline CDR1 is LNHDA and CDR2 is SQIVND (reference sequence). The CDR3 is 15 amino acids. The ends were cut back, 6 bases at V and 0 bases at J, with 12 bases in the middle.

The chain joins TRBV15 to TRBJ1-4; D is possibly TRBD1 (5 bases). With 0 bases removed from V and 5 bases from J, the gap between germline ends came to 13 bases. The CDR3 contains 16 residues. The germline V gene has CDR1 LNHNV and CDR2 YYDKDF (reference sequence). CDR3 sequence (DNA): TGTGCCACCAGCAGAGATGGAACAGGCGGGAATGAAAAACTGTTTTTT. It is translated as CATSRDGTGGNEKLFF.

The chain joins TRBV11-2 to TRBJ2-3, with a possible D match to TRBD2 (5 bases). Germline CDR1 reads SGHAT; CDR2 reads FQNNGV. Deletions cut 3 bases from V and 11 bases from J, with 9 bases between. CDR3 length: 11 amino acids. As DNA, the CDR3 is TGTGCCAGCAGCTTTGGCCGGGAGCAGTATTTT. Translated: CASSFGREQYF.

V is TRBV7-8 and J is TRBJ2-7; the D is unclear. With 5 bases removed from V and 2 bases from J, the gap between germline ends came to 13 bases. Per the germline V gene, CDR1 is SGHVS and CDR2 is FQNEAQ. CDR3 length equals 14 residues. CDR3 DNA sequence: TGTGCCAGCAGCCCCCGGGCCTCCCCCTACGAGCAGTACGTC. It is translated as CASSPRASPYEQYV.

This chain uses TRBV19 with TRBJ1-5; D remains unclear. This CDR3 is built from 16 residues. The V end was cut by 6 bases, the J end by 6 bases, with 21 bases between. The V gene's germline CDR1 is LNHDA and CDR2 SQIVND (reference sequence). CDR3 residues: CASSHPRPAAPQPQHF. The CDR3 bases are TGTGCCAGTAGCCACCCGAGACCGGCGGCTCCTCAGCCCCAGCATTTT.